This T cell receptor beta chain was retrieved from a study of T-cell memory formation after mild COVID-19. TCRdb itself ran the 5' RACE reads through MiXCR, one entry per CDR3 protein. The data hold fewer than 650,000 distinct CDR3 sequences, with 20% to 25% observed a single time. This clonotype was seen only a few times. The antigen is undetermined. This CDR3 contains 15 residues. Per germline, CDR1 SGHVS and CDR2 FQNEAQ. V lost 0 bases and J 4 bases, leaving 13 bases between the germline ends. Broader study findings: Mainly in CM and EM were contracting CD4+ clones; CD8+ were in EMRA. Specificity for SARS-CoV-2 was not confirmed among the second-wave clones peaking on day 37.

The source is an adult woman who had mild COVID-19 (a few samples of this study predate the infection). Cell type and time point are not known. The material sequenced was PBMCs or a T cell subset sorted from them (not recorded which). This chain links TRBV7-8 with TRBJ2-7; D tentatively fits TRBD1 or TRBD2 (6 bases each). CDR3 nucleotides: TGTGCCAGCAGCTTAGCGGAGGGACACATATACGAGCAGTACTTC. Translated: CASSLAEGHIYEQYF.